This T cell receptor beta chain was identified in a study of T cell repertoires in cytomegalovirus infection (dated by TCRdb to about 2019). For context, the study as a whole: Alongside well-studied HLA-B-restricted epitopes, the peptide stimulations were aimed at recently identified HLA-C-restricted CMV epitopes, whose presentation resists viral immunomodulation. The HLA type of each donor mattered for the analysis, because public TCR beta signatures pointed to carriage of CMV infection along with the matching HLA type. Overall study results and their limits: The ex vivo response was dominated by HLA-C-restricted CMV-specific TCR beta clonotypes, which also provided the single most frequent clonotype in two of eight donors. In both this cohort and an independent cohort of under 450 donors, the cumulative frequency of public TCR beta family members distinguished carriers of CMV infection plus the relevant HLA type.

Sequencing was performed on an Illumina HiSeq 1500. TCRdb's own reprocessing of the public reads used fastp at Q25 and MiXCR and kept productive beta chains. Each CDR3 protein appears once, grouped with its most common genes and DNA. The sample profile shows approximately 730,000 distinct CDR3 sequences; around a third of them were found once. The ten largest make up 15% to 20% of the sample. A note on this clonotype: Its antigen is unknown. Per-nucleotide qualities are absent, and no much larger clonotype sits a single base away.

Per the publication, the treatment or condition label means: in vitro stimulation with specific CMV peptide epitopes to enrich CMV-specific T cells. The CDR3 holds 15 amino acids from the cysteine to the phenylalanine. The kept DNA is CDR3 alone, 45 bases in frame from the first base. At the junction V is shortened by 4 bases and J by 1 base, with 11 bases in between. The CDR1 and CDR2 encoded by the germline V gene (reference sequence) are SGHNT and YYREEE. The sequence joins TRBV5-4 to TRBJ2-2; the D segment could be TRBD1, given 5 matching bases. This receptor was obtained from a human donor in good health (CMV status not recorded). Some clones in this sample may be carry-over from other donors' samples. Source: cultured PBMCs, taken from culture after CMV antigen stimulation. CDR3 reads: CASSRLDRNTGELFF. The DNA sequence reads TGTGCCAGCAGCCGGCTCGACAGGAACACCGGGGAGCTGTTTTTT.